A single sample is the source of the 24 T cell receptor beta chains below, sequenced in a study of T cell responses to AZD1222 COVID-19 vaccine (dated by TCRdb to 2020 to 2022). This specimen's time point label, per the study, means: about 28 days (+/-7) after the second vaccine dose. The library relied on the immunoSEQ multiplex PCR assay. TCRdb took over this immuneACCESS table, retaining in-frame rearrangements with V and J assigned. Such tables are incomplete; in checked studies, under half of the missing clones stem from an unresolved V gene, and the remainder is unexplained. The sample table records 90,000 to 100,000 clones; about 88% of these occur just once. The top ten constitute 14% of the sample. The sequenced sample was peripheral blood, obtained 28 days after the second AZD1222 dose. The receptors stem from an adult who received the AZD1222 COVID-19 vaccine.

This clone came up once. The V and J genes are TRBV4-1 and TRBJ1-5, with 7 nucleotides matching TRBD1. The V gene end was trimmed by 4 bases and the J gene end by 5 bases; junction bases not matched to a gene: 5. The CDR3 is 14 residues long. The germline V gene has CDR1 MGHRA and CDR2 YSYEKL. The CDR3 DNA is TGCGCCAGCAGCCCCTCAACAGGGGATCAGCCCCAGCATTTT. Translation: CASSPSTGDQPQHF.

J is TRBJ2-7 and V is TRBV4-3, with D perhaps TRBD2 (5 bases). Germline CDR1 and CDR2: LGHNA and YSLEER. Trimming cost V 4 bases and J 9 bases, with 22 bases left between them. The CDR3 has 15 residues. CDR3 sequence: CASSPSRAGIAGQYF. The CDR3 nucleotides are TGCGCCAGCAGCCCATCGAGAGCCGGGATAGCAGGGCAGTACTTC.

The chain uses TRBV6-5 and TRBJ1-4; no reliable D call. The CDR3 has 14 amino acids. With 7 bases removed from V and 7 bases from J, the gap between germline ends came to 16 bases. Germline V CDR1 and CDR2: MNHEY, SVGAGI. Written as DNA, the CDR3 is TGTGCCAGCAAAAACGATCCTTGGGTTGAAAAACTGTTTTTT. The encoded protein is CASKNDPWVEKLFF.

The J gene is TRBJ1-3, the V gene TRBV28, with D hard to call. CDR1 and CDR2 (germline): MDHEN, SYDVKM. Trimming removed 6 bases from V and 4 bases from J, with 13 bases in between. The CDR3 sequence is 14 residues long. For the CDR3, the DNA is TGTGCCAGCAGGAACTCGGACGGAGGAAACACCATATATTTT. This codes for CASRNSDGGNTIYF. Full variable domain (remainder filled in from reference TRBV28 and TRBJ1-3): DVKVTQSSRYLVKRTGEKVFLECVQDMDHENMFWYRQDPGLGLRLIYFSYDVKMKEKGDIPEGYSVSREKKERFSLILESASTNQTSMYLCASRNSDGGNTIYFGEGSWLTVV.

This clone was observed a few times. J is TRBJ1-2 and V is TRBV7-9; D is undetermined. The CDR3 is made up of 11 amino acids. CDR1 SEHNR and CDR2 FQNEAQ come from the germline V gene (reference sequence). Trimming stripped 4 bases from V and 6 bases from J, with 6 bases between. The CDR3, as DNA: TGTGCCAGCAGCTGGGATCATGGCTACACCTTC. It yields the protein CASSWDHGYTF.

This clone was seen just once. V and J are TRBV27 and TRBJ1-1, with D possibly being TRBD1 (6 bases). From germline, CDR1 is MNHEY and CDR2 SMNVEV (reference sequence). The CDR3 is 13 amino acids. Trimming cost V 2 bases and J 6 bases, with 10 bases left between them. CDR3 in amino acids: CASSLGGGSEAFF. Here the CDR3 DNA reads TGTGCCAGCAGTTTAGGAGGGGGTTCTGAAGCTTTCTTT.

V and J are TRBV7-2 and TRBJ2-1; D ambiguous. Germline V lookup: CDR1 SGHTA, CDR2 FQGNSA. CDR3 length: 13 amino acids. V lost 5 bases and J lost 7, with 12 bases in between. CDR3 coding DNA: TGTGCCAGCAGCCCACAACTGGTAAATGAGCAGTTCTTC. It encodes CASSPQLVNEQFF.

J is TRBJ2-1 and V is TRBV12-3 or TRBV12-4, with 8 bases matching TRBD1. The CDR3 sequence is 13 residues long. V was pared by 5 bases and J by 9 bases, with 6 bases of the junction left unmatched. The CDR3 region is CASSPQTGAEQFF. The CDR3 region has the DNA TGTGCCAGCAGTCCCCAGACAGGGGCTGAGCAGTTCTTC.

The chain combines TRBV3-1 (or the pseudogene TRBV3-2) with TRBJ1-2, with TRBD1 as a possible D gene (6 bases). The V gene's germline CDR1 is LGHDT and CDR2 YNNKEL (reference sequence). The CDR3 length is 12 residues. V dropped 6 bases and J dropped 7 bases, with 12 bases sitting between them. The CDR3 DNA reads as TGTGCCAGCAGTTTGCGGGACATTGGCTACACCTTC. Residues: CASSLRDIGYTF.

The V gene is TRBV5-1, the J gene TRBJ2-5; perhaps D is TRBD1 or TRBD2 (5 bases each). V shed 4 bases and J shed 2 bases, with 12 bases lying between them. This CDR3 has 14 residues. Germline V gene lookup returns CDR1 SGHRS and CDR2 YFSETQ. CDR3 sequence (DNA): TGCGCCAGCAGCCTAGGGGACGTTCAAGAGACCCAGTACTTC. This codes for CASSLGDVQETQYF.

The chain links TRBV10-3 to TRBJ1-1; TRBD1 matches at 9 bases. Trimming removed 6 bases from V and 1 base from J; junction bases left unmatched: 9. Germline assignment: CDR1 ENHRY and CDR2 SYGVKD. The CDR3 length is 16 residues. CDR3 DNA: TGTGCCATCAGCGCAGGGACAGGGTCAACGAACACTGAAGCTTTCTTT. Its protein product is CAISAGTGSTNTEAFF.

The chain links TRBV9 to TRBJ2-3, with 8 bases aligning to TRBD2. The germline CDR1 and CDR2 sequences are SGDLS and YYNGEE. The V segment lost 0 bases and the J segment 2 bases; nucleotides outside the gene matches: 2. CDR3 length equals 15 residues. CDR3: CASSVAGGLTDTQYF. CDR3 nucleotide sequence: TGTGCCAGCAGCGTAGCGGGGGGGCTCACAGATACGCAGTATTTT.

There are a few counts of this clone. This rearrangement joins TRBV7-2 to TRBJ2-5; D is ambiguous. The CDR3 is 11 amino acids. The germline CDR1 and CDR2 sequences are SGHTA and FQGNSA. The V end was cut by 4 bases, the J end by 1 base, with 1 base between. In nucleotides, the CDR3 is TGTGCCAGCAGCTCCCAAGAGACCCAGTACTTC. This encodes CASSSQETQYF.

The chain has TRBV7-8 and TRBJ2-7, with 10 bases aligning to TRBD1. V lost 7 bases and J lost 0; bases outside the gene matches: 6. Germline assignment: CDR1 SGHVS and CDR2 FQNEAQ. There are 15 residues in the CDR3. The CDR3 region is CASNPRQGASYEQYF. The DNA of the CDR3 is TGTGCCAGCAACCCTCGACAGGGGGCCTCCTACGAGCAGTACTTC.

V usage is TRBV7-7 and J usage is TRBJ2-3; D call uncertain. Trimming took 5 bases from V and 1 from J, leaving 10 bases between them. CDR1 SSHAT and CDR2 FNYEAQ come from the germline V gene (reference sequence). CDR3 length: 14 amino acids. The CDR3 region has the DNA TGTGCCAGCAGCCCTGGCTGGGGCACAGATACGCAGTATTTT. This sequence encodes CASSPGWGTDTQYF. The whole variable domain, filled in from reference TRBV7-7 and TRBJ2-3, reads GAGVSQSPRYKVTKRGQDVTLRCDPISSHATLYWYQQALGQGPEFLTYFNYEAQPDKSGLPSDRFSAERPEGSISTLTIQRTEQRDSAMYRCASSPGWGTDTQYFGPGTRLTVL.

This sequence joins TRBV20-1 and TRBJ1-2; no clear D gene. This CDR3 has 11 amino acids. CDR1 is DFQATT and CDR2 is SNEGSKA in the germline V gene (reference sequence). V lost 6 bases to trimming and J lost 8 bases, with 13 bases between them. The CDR3 DNA sequence: TGCAGTGCCCCGGACCTAAGAGGCTACACCTTC. This translates into CSAPDLRGYTF.

The V call is TRBV3-1 (or the pseudogene TRBV3-2), the J call TRBJ2-5; unclear D gene. This CDR3 is built from 14 residues. The germline CDR1 and CDR2 sequences are LGHDT and YNNKEL (reference sequence). Trimming left V 1 base short and J 2 bases short, with 8 bases between. The CDR3 DNA sequence: TGTGCCAGCAGCCAAGCACGGGCTCAAGAGACCCAGTACTTC. It codes for CASSQARAQETQYF.

This chain joins TRBV5-1 and TRBJ2-2; D is perhaps TRBD2 (6 bases). The germline V and J ends were trimmed by 3 bases and 1 base, with 10 bases remaining between them. CDR1 and CDR2 from the germline V gene are SGHRS and YFSETQ. The CDR3 runs to 15 residues. CDR3 nucleotides: TGCGCCAGCAGCTGGGACTTCAAGAACACCGGGGAGCTGTTTTTT. Amino acids: CASSWDFKNTGELFF.

V is TRBV28 and J is TRBJ1-3; D unclear. The CDR3 extends over 16 amino acids. Germline V gene lookup returns CDR1 MDHEN and CDR2 SYDVKM. Trimming cost V 3 bases and J 0 bases, with 12 bases left between them. This CDR3 reads CASSLIPQTSGNTIYF. CDR3 bases: TGTGCCAGCAGTTTGATTCCACAGACCTCTGGAAACACCATATATTTT.

The chain combines TRBV5-1 with TRBJ1-4; D gene uncertain. Trimming cost V 4 bases and J 5 bases, with 15 bases left between them. This CDR3 is built from 15 residues. The germline V gene encodes CDR1 SGHRS and CDR2 YFSETQ. CDR3 region: CASSTSGPENEKLFF. In DNA form, the CDR3 reads TGCGCCAGCAGCACGTCAGGACCTGAAAATGAAAAACTGTTTTTT.

DNA for the CDR3: TGTGCCAGCAGCTCTCCGGGGGCCAACGTCCTGACTTTC. The encoded protein is CASSSPGANVLTF. The rearrangement uses TRBV4-2 and TRBJ2-6; D gene ambiguous. This CDR3 is 13 amino acids long. The V end lost 5 bases, the J end lost 4 bases, and 6 bases lay between the germline ends. Germline CDR1 and CDR2: LGHNA and YNFKEQ.

V is TRBV5-5 and J is TRBJ1-2; 9 nucleotides match TRBD1. This CDR3 comprises 17 residues. CDR1 SGHKS and CDR2 YYEKEE come from the germline V gene (reference sequence). With 0 bases clipped from V and 7 bases from J, the junction kept 13 bases outside the gene matches. The CDR3 DNA reads as TGTGCCAGCAGCTTGGCCCCCCAACAGGGGGCGGAATTTGGCTACACCTTC. It specifies CASSLAPQQGAEFGYTF. The variable domain in full, with the rest retrieved from reference TRBV5-5 and TRBJ1-2, is DAGVTQSPTHLIKTRGQQVTLRCSPISGHKSVSWYQQVLGQGPQFIFQYYEKEERGRGNFPDRFSARQFPNYSSELNVNALLLGDSALYLCASSLAPQQGAEFGYTFGSGTRLTVV.

The chain combines TRBV7-2 with TRBJ2-1, with unresolved D. CDR1 and CDR2 from the germline V gene are SGHTA and FQGNSA. CDR3 size: 14 residues. Trimming removed 5 bases from V and 4 bases from J, with 12 bases in between. The CDR3 loop is CASSLDSLYNEQFF. The CDR3 DNA follows: TGTGCCAGCAGCCTAGACTCCCTATACAATGAGCAGTTCTTC. The whole variable domain, remainder taken from reference TRBV7-2 and TRBJ2-1, is GAGVSQSPSNKVTEKGKDVELRCDPISGHTALYWYRQSLGQGLEFLIYFQGNSAPDKSGLPSDRFSAERTGGSVSTLTIQRTQQEDSAVYLCASSLDSLYNEQFFGPGTRLTVL.

The rearrangement uses TRBV2 and TRBJ1-2; TRBD1 matches 7 bases. The CDR3 has 11 amino acids. CDR1 SNHLY and CDR2 FYNNEI come from the germline V gene. V lost 7 bases and J lost 14; bases outside the gene matches: 10. In DNA form, the CDR3 reads TGTGCCAGCAAGCAGGAGGACAGGTCAACCTTC. Its translation: CASKQEDRSTF.